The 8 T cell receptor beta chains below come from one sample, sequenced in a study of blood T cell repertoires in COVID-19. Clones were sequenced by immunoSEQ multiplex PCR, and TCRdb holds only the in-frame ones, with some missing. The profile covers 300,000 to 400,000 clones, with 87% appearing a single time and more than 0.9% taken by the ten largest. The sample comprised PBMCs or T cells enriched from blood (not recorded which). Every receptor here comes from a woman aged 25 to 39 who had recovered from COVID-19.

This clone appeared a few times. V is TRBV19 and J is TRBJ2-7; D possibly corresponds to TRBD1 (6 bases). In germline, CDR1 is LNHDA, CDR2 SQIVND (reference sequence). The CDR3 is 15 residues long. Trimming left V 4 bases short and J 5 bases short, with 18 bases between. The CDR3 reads CASSKRTGKGHEQYF. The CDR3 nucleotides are TGTGCCAGTAGTAAGCGTACAGGGAAAGGACACGAGCAGTACTTC. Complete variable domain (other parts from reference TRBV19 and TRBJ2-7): DGGITQSPKYLFRKEGQNVTLSCEQNLNHDAMYWYRQDPGQGLRLIYYSQIVNDFQKGDIAEGYSVSREKKESFPLTVTSAQKNPTAFYLCASSKRTGKGHEQYFGPGTRLTVT.

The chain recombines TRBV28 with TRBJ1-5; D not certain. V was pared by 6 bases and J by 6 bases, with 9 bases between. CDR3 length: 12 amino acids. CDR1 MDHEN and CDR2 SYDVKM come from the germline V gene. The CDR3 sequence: CASSEEGQPQHF. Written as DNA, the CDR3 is TGTGCCAGCAGCGAAGAGGGTCAGCCCCAGCATTTT.

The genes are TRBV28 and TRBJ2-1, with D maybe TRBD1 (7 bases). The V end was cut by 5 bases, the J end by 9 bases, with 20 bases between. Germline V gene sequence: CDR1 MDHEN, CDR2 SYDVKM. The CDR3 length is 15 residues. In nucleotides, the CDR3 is TGTGCCAGCAGTCAGGCGGGGACAGTCTATTTTGAGCAGTTCTTC. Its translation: CASSQAGTVYFEQFF.

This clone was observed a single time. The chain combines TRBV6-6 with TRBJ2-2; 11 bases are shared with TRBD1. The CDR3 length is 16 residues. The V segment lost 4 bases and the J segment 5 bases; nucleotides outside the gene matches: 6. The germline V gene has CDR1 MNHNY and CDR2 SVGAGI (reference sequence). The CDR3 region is CASSFGQGARTGELFF. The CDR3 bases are TGTGCCAGCAGTTTTGGACAGGGGGCACGGACCGGGGAGCTGTTTTTT.

CDR3 amino acids: CAWSNTDTQYF. Here the CDR3 DNA reads TGTGCCTGGAGCAACACAGATACGCAGTATTTT. The chain links TRBV30 to TRBJ2-3; D is ambiguous. The CDR3 is made up of 11 amino acids. CDR1 and CDR2 from the germline V gene are GTSNPN and SVGIG (reference sequence). Between the trimmed V and J ends, which lost 3 bases and 2 bases, there was a span of 3 bases. The entire variable domain, with the rest obtained from reference TRBV30 and TRBJ2-3, is as follows: SQTIHQWPATLVQPVGSPLSLECTVEGTSNPNLYWYRQAAGRGLQLLFYSVGIGQISSEVPQNLSASRPQDRQFILSSKKLLLSDSGFYLCAWSNTDTQYFGPGTRLTVL.

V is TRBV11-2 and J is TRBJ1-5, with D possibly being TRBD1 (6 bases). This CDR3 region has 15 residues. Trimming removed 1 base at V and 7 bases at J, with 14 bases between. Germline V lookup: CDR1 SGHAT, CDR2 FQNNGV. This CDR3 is CASSLVRGARQPQHF. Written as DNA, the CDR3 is TGTGCCAGCAGCTTAGTGCGGGGGGCTCGGCAGCCCCAGCATTTT. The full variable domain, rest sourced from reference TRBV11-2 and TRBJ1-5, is EAGVAQSPRYKIIEKRQSVAFWCNPISGHATLYWYQQILGQGPKLLIQFQNNGVVDDSQLPKDRFSAERLKGVDSTLKIQPAKLEDSAVYLCASSLVRGARQPQHFGDGTRLSIL.

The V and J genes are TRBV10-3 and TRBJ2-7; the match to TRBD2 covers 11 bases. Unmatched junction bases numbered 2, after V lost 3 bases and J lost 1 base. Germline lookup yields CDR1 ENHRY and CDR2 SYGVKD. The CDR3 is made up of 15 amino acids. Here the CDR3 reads CAISDGTSGSYEQYF. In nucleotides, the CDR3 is TGTGCCATCAGTGATGGGACTAGCGGTTCCTACGAGCAGTACTTC.

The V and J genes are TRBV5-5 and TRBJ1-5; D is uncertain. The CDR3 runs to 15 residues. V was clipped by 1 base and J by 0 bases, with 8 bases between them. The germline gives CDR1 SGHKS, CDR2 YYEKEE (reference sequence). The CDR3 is CASSLTQISNQPQHF. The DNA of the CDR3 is TGTGCCAGCAGCTTGACACAGATTAGCAATCAGCCCCAGCATTTT.